The source of this TCR delta chain is a study of gamma-delta T cells after stem cell transplantation. TCRdb re-identified clones in the RT-PCR reads via CATT. Of 2,000 to 3,000 delta-chain clones in the sample, about 2.5% are singletons; the top ten hold around 17%. The CDR3 totals 21 residues. CDR1 is GEAIGNYY and CDR2 is EKD in the germline V gene. V shed 0 bases and J 2 bases; nucleotides not matched to a gene: 10. This clone turned up a few times. At residue 7, the translated DNA and the protein in TCRdb do not agree; the protein given here is derived from the DNA. V usage is TRDV2 and J usage is TRDJ3, with 12 bases aligning to TRDD3. The sequence came from a human donor. It is not recorded whose cells these are; they may come from a transplant donor. Sequenced sample: gamma-delta T cells. The CDR3 bases are TGTGCCTGTGACACCATCTCGCCACTGGGGGATACTACCTGGGACACCCGACAGATGTTTTTC. As protein: CACDTISPLGDTTWDTRQMFF.